Sequencing of this T cell receptor beta chain was carried out in a study of breast tumors, draining lymph nodes, adjacent tissues. Study conclusions and caveats: Tumor and nontumor repertoires were significantly more similar in luminal-like than in basal-like breast cancer.

This clonotype was seen many times. What it binds is not known. TCRdb re-derived calls from the multiplex PCR reads in MiXCR, one entry per CDR3 protein. Found here are approximately 200,000 distinct CDR3 sequences, around a third of them singletons; the top ten hold over 4%. The lymph nodes were axillary draining lymph nodes from breast cancer patients. After removal of 3 bases from V and 8 bases from J, the junction contained 5 bases not matched to a gene. The CDR3 loop spans 14 amino acids. This rearrangement joins TRBV12-3 or TRBV12-4 to TRBJ1-4, with 8 bases aligning to TRBD1. Sequencing used axillary lymph node tissue. The TCR sequence derives from a female donor with breast cancer. Some clones in this sample may be carry-over from other donors' samples. CDR3 region: CASSFGQGSEKLFF. The CDR3 DNA follows: TGTGCCAGCAGTTTTGGACAGGGTAGCGAAAAACTGTTTTTT.